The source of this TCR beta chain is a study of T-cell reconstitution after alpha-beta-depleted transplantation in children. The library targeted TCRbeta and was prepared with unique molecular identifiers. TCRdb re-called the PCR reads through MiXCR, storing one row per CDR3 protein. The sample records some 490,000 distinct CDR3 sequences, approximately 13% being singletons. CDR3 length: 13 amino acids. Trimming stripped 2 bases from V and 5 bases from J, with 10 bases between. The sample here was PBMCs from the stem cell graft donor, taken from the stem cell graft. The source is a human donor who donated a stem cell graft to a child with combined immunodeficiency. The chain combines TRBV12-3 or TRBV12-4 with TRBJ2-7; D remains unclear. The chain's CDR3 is CASSLSMDDEQYF. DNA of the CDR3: TGTGCCAGCAGTTTAAGTATGGATGACGAGCAGTACTTC.